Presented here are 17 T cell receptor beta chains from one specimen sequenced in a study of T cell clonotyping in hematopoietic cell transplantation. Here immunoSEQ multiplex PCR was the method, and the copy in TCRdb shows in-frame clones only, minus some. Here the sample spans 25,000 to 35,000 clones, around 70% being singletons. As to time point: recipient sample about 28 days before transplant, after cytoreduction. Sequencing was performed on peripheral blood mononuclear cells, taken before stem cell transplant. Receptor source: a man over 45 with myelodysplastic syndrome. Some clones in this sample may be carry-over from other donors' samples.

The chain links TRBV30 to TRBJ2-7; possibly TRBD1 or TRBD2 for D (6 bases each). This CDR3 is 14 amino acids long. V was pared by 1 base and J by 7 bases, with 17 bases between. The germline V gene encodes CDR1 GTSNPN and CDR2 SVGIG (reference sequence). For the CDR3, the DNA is TGTGCCTGGAGTGGGGTTCCGGGGGCTGGGGAGCAGTACTTC. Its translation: CAWSGVPGAGEQYF.

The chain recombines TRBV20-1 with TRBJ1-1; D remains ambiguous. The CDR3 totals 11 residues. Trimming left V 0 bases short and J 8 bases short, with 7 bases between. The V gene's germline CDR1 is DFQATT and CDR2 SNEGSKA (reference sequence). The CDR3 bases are TGCAGTGCTAGAGATGTGACAGAAGCTTTCTTT. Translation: CSARDVTEAFF.

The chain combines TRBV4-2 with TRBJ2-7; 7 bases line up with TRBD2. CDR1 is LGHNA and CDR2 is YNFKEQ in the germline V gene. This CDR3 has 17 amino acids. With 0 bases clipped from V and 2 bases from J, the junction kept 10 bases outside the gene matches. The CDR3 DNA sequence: TGTGCCAGCAGCCAAGAAAGCCTCACCGGACTAGCCTACGAGCAGTACTTC. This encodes CASSQESLTGLAYEQYF.

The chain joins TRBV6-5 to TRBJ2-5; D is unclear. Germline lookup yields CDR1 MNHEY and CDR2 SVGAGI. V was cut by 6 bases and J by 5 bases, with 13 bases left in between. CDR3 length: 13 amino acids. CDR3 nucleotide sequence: TGTGCCAGCAGCGCAGGACGACGGGAGACCCAGTACTTC. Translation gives CASSAGRRETQYF.

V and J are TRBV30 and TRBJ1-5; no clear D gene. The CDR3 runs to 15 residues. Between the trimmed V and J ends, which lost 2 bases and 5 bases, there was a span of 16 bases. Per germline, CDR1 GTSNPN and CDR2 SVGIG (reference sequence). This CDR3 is CAWSLTGRAHQPQHF. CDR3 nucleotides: TGTGCCTGGAGTCTTACTGGGCGGGCCCATCAGCCCCAGCATTTT.

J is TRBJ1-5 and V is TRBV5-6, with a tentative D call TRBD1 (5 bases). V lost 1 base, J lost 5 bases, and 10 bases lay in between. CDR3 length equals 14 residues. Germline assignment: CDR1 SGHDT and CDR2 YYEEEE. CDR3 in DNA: TGTGCCAGCAGCTTGCAGGGAGGGGATCAGCCCCAGCATTTT. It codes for CASSLQGGDQPQHF. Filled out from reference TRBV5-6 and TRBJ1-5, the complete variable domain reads DAGVTQSPTHLIKTRGQQVTLRCSPKSGHDTVSWYQQALGQGPQFIFQYYEEEERQRGNFPDRFSGHQFPNYSSELNVNALLLGDSALYLCASSLQGGDQPQHFGDGTRLSIL.

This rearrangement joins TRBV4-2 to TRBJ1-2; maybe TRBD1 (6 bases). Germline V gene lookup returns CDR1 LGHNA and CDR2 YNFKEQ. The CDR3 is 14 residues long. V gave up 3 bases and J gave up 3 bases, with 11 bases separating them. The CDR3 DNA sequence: TGTGCCAGCAGCCACGTACAGGGTGACTATGGCTACACCTTC. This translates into CASSHVQGDYGYTF.

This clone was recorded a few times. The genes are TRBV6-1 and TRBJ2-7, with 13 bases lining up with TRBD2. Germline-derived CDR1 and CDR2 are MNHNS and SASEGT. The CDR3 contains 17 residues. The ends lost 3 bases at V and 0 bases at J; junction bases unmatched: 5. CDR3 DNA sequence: TGTGCCAGCAGTGATTTGCGACTAGCGGGGGGCTCCTACGAGCAGTACTTC. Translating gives CASSDLRLAGGSYEQYF.

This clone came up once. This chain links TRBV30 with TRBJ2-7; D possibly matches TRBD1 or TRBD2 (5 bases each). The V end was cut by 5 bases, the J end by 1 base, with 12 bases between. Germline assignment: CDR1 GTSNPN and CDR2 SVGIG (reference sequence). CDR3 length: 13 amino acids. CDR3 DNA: TGTGCCTGGCAGGGAGATTGGTCCTACGAGCAGTACTTC. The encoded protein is CAWQGDWSYEQYF.

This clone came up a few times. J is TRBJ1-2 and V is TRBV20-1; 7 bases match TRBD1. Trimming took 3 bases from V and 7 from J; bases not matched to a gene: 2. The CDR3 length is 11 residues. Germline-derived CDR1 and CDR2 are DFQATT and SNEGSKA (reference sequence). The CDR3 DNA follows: TGCAGTGCTAGGGGACAGCTTGGCTACACCTTC. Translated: CSARGQLGYTF.

CDR3: CASSPGGQYGYTF. CDR3 coding DNA: TGTGCCAGCAGTCCGGGGGGACAGTATGGCTACACCTTC. V is TRBV27 and J is TRBJ1-2; the match to TRBD1 covers 7 bases. The trim removed 5 bases at V and 5 bases at J, leaving 5 bases unmatched. CDR3 size: 13 residues. Germline assignment: CDR1 MNHEY and CDR2 SMNVEV (reference sequence).

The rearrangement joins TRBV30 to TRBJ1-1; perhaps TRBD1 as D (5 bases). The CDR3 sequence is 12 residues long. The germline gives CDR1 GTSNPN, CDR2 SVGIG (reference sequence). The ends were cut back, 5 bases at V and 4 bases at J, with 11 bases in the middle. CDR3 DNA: TGTGCCTGGGGAAAAGACAGCACTGAAGCTTTCTTT. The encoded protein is CAWGKDSTEAFF.

The CDR3 here is CSVEGGAGGNYGYTF. The CDR3 DNA reads TGCAGCGTTGAAGGAGGGGCAGGGGGGAACTATGGCTACACCTTC. The rearrangement links TRBV29-1 to TRBJ1-2, with 7 bases that match TRBD1. CDR1 and CDR2 from the germline V gene are SQVTM and ANQGSEA. J lost 2 bases, V lost 1 base, and 7 bases had no gene match. CDR3 size: 15 residues.

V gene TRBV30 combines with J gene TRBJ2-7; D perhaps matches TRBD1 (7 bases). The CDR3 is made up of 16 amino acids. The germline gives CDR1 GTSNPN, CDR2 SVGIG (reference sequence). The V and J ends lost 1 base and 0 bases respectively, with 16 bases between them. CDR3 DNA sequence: TGTGCCTGGAGTGCGCAGGGGGGCACCTTCTCCTACGAGCAGTACTTC. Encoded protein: CAWSAQGGTFSYEQYF.

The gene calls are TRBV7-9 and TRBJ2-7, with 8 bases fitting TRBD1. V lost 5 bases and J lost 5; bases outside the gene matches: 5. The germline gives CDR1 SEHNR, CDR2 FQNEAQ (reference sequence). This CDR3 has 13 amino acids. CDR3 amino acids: CASSGQGGDEQYF. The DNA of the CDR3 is TGTGCCAGCAGCGGACAGGGTGGAGACGAGCAGTACTTC. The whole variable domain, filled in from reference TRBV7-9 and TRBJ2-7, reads DTGVSQNPRHKITKRGQNVTFRCDPISEHNRLYWYRQTLGQGPEFLTYFQNEAQLEKSRLLSDRFSAERPKGSFSTLEIQRTEQGDSAMYLCASSGQGGDEQYFGPGTRLTVT.

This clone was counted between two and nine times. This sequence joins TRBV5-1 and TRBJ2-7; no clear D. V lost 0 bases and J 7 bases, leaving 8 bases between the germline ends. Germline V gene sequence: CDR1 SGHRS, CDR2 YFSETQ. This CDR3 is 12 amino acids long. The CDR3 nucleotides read TGCGCCAGCAGCTTGGCTATGGGGGAGCAGTACTTC. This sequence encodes CASSLAMGEQYF.

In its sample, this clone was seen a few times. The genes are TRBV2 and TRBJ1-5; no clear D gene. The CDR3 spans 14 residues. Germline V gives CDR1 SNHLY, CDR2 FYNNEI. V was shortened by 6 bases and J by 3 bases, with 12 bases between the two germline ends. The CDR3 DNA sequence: TGTGCCAGCAGGCTCTCGACGGACAATCAGCCCCAGCATTTT. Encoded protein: CASRLSTDNQPQHF. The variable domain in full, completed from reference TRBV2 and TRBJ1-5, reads EPEVTQTPSHQVTQMGQEVILRCVPISNHLYFYWYRQILGQKVEFLVSFYNNEISEKSEIFDDQFSVERPDGSNFTLKIRSTKLEDSAMYFCASRLSTDNQPQHFGDGTRLSIL.